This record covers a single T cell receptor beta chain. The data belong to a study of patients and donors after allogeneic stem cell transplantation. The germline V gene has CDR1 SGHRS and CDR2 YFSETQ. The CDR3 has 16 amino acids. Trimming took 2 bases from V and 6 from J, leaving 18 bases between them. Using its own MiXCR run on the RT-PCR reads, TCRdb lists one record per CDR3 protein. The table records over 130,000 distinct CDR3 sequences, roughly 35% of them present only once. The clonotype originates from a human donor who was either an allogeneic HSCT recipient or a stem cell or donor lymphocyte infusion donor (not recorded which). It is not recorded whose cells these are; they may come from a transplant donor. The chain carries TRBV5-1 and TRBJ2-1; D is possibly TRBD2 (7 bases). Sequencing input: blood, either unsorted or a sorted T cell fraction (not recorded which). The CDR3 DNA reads TGCGCCAGCAGCTTTCCAACGGGGGGCGTAGGCAATGAGCAGTTCTTC. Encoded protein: CASSFPTGGVGNEQFF.